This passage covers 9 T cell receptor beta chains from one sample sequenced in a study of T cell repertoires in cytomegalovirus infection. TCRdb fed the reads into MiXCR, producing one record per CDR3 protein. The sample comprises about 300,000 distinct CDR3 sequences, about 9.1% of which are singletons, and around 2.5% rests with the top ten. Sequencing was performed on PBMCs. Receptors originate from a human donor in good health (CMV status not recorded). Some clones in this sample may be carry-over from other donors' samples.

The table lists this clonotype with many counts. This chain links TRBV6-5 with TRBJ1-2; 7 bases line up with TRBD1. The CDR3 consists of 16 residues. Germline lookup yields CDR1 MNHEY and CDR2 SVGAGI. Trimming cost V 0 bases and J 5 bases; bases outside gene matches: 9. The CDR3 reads CASSYSGQGVGYGYTF. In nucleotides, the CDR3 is TGTGCCAGCAGTTACTCTGGTCAGGGGGTGGGATATGGCTACACCTTC.

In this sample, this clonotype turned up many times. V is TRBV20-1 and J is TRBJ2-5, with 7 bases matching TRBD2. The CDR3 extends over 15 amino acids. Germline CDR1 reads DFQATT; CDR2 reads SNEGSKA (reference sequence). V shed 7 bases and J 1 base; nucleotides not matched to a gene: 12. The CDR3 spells CSGTRWGTTQETQYF. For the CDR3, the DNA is TGCAGTGGTACTAGGTGGGGGACTACCCAAGAGACCCAGTACTTC.

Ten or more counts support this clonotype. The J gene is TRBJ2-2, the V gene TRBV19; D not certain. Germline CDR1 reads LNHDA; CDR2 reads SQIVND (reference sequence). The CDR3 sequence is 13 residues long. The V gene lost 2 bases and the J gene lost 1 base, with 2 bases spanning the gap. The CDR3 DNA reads TGTGCCAGTAGTATACTGAACACCGGGGAGCTGTTTTTT. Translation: CASSILNTGELFF.

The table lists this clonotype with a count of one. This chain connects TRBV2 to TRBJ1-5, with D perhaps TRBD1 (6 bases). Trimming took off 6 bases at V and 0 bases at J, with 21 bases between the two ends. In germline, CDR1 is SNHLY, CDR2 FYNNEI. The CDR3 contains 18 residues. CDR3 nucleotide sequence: TGTGCCAGCAGCGTAGCACCGGACAGTTATTTTAGCAATCAGCCCCAGCATTTT. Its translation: CASSVAPDSYFSNQPQHF.

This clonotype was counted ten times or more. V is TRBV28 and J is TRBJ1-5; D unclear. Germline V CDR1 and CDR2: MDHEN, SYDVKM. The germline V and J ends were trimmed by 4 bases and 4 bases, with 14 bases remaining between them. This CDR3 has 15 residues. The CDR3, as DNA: TGTGCCAGCAGTTCCGCCCCTCTACAGAATCAGCCCCAGCATTTT. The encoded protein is CASSSAPLQNQPQHF.

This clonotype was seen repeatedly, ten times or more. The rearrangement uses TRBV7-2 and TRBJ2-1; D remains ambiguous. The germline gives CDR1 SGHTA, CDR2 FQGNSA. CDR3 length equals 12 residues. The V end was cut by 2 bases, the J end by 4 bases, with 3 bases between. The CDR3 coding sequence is TGTGCCAGCAGCTTAAGGTACAATGAGCAGTTCTTC. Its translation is CASSLRYNEQFF.

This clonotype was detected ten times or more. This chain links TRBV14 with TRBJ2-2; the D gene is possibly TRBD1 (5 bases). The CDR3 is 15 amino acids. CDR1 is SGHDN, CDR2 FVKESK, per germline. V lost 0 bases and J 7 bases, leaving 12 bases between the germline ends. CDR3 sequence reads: CASSQDTGHVGELFF. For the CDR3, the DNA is TGTGCCAGCAGCCAAGATACCGGACATGTCGGGGAGCTGTTTTTT.

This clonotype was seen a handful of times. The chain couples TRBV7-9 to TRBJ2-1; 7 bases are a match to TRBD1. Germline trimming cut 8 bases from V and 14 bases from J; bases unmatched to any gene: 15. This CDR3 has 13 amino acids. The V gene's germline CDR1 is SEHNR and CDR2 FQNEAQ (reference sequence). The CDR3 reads CASGTTTGLEKFF. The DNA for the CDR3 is TGTGCCAGCGGAACTACGACAGGGTTAGAAAAGTTCTTC.

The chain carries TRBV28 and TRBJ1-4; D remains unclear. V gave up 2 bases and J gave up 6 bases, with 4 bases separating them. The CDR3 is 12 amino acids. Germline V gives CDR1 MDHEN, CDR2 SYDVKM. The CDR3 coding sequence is TGTGCCAGCAGTTTAGCGGATGAAAAACTGTTTTTT. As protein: CASSLADEKLFF.